The 20 T cell receptor beta chains listed next were all sequenced from one sample in a study of regulatory T cells in long-lasting Graves disease. Investigators prepared the TCR beta libraries by applying iRepertoire HTBI primers and Arm-PCR of CDR3 regions. From the multiplex PCR reads, TCRdb called clonotypes with MiXCR, one entry per CDR3 protein. The sample has roughly 500,000 distinct CDR3 sequences; more than 20% are singletons. Time point in this sample: persistent/refractory GD, antithyroid drugs over 5 years with positive TRAb. RNA isolated from PBMCs was used to make the TCR library. Sequenced here: peripheral blood mononuclear cells (PBMCs), sampled when the disease was refractory, from a patient treated with antithyroid drugs. The receptor source for this set is a female donor with Graves disease.

This clonotype was seen more than once but under ten times. The chain has TRBV19 and TRBJ1-1; D might be TRBD1 (5 bases). V was clipped by 1 base and J by 11 bases, with 11 bases between them. The CDR3 is made up of 12 amino acids. Germline V CDR1 and CDR2: LNHDA, SQIVND (reference sequence). CDR3 DNA: TGTGCCAGTAGTATAGGGGGGGGAGCGGCTTTCTTT. Protein sequence: CASSIGGGAAFF.

This clonotype came up many times. CDR3 region: CASSFQQTGLNTEAFF. Here the CDR3 DNA reads TGTGCCAGCAGTTTTCAGCAGACAGGGCTGAACACTGAAGCTTTCTTT. The rearrangement joins TRBV12-3 or TRBV12-4 to TRBJ1-1; 7 bases align to TRBD1. V trimming: 3 bases; J trimming: 0 bases; junction bases outside the gene matches: 7. The CDR3 has 16 residues.

This clonotype occurred many times. This sequence joins TRBV13 and TRBJ1-1; D gene uncertain. Germline loops: CDR1 PRHDT, CDR2 FYEKMQ (reference sequence). V gave up 5 bases and J gave up 0 bases, with 10 bases separating them. CDR3 length: 14 residues. CDR3 region: CASSGRSLNTEAFF. The CDR3 DNA reads as TGTGCCAGCAGCGGCAGATCTCTGAACACTGAAGCTTTCTTT.

This clonotype was recorded a few times. The chain links TRBV6-5 to TRBJ2-1; D ambiguous. Per the germline V gene, CDR1 is MNHEY and CDR2 is SVGAGI. V was clipped by 2 bases and J by 10 bases, with 9 bases between them. The CDR3 is 12 residues long. CDR3 sequence reads: CASSYGPTEQFF. The CDR3, as DNA: TGTGCCAGCAGTTACGGGCCCACCGAGCAGTTCTTC.

The genes are TRBV20-1 and TRBJ1-2; 8 nucleotides line up with TRBD1. The CDR3 sequence is 14 residues long. Germline trimming cut 4 bases from V and 8 bases from J; bases unmatched to any gene: 12. The germline CDR1 and CDR2 sequences are DFQATT and SNEGSKA (reference sequence). CDR3 nucleotides: TGCAGTGCTACGATAGGCAGGGGGCGGGGGGGCTACACCTTC. Translating gives CSATIGRGRGGYTF.

This sequence joins TRBV19 and TRBJ1-4, with a weak D call TRBD1 (5 bases). This CDR3 has 14 amino acids. Germline V gene sequence: CDR1 LNHDA, CDR2 SQIVND (reference sequence). With 6 bases removed from V and 11 bases from J, the gap between germline ends came to 19 bases. The DNA for the CDR3 is TGTGCCAGTAGGTCGCTGGGACGGGTAGACAAACTGTTTTTT. Protein: CASRSLGRVDKLFF.

This clonotype was found a few times. The V gene is TRBV27, the J gene TRBJ1-1; D gene ambiguous. In germline, CDR1 is MNHEY, CDR2 SMNVEV (reference sequence). The CDR3 sequence is 15 residues long. V was trimmed by 8 bases and J by 1 base, leaving 17 bases between them. The CDR3 DNA sequence: TGTGCCAGCGGGAGTAGCGTGGCTGCGAACACTGAAGCTTTCTTT. Its protein product is CASGSSVAANTEAFF.

In its sample, this clonotype was seen many times. This chain links TRBV6-1 with TRBJ2-7; a weak D match, TRBD2 (6 bases). Germline lookup yields CDR1 MNHNS and CDR2 SASEGT. The CDR3 runs to 13 residues. V shed 6 bases and J shed 3 bases, with 12 bases lying between them. The CDR3 coding sequence is TGTGCCAGCAGGGTGACTAGGAGCTACGAGCAGTACTTC. Amino acid sequence: CASRVTRSYEQYF.

The genes are TRBV3-1 and TRBJ2-2, with 8 bases that match TRBD2. Trimming at V came to 3 bases and at J to 5 bases, leaving 8 bases not matched to a gene. Germline lookup yields CDR1 LGHDT and CDR2 YNNKEL (reference sequence). This CDR3 region has 16 residues. The DNA for the CDR3 is TGTGCCAGCAGCCACCGACTAGCGCAAGGTACCGGGGAGCTGTTTTTT. It encodes CASSHRLAQGTGELFF.

The sample holds a few counts of this clonotype. The rearrangement links TRBV7-9 to TRBJ2-4; D tentatively fits TRBD1 or TRBD2 (5 bases each). Deletions cut 4 bases from V and 2 bases from J, with 6 bases between. The CDR3 is made up of 13 amino acids. Germline lookup yields CDR1 SEHNR and CDR2 FQNEAQ (reference sequence). The CDR3 reads CASSWGTKNIQYF. CDR3 nucleotide sequence: TGTGCCAGCAGCTGGGGGACCAAAAACATTCAGTACTTC.

This clonotype was seen only a few times. CDR3 DNA: TGTGCCAGCAGTTGGACCTCCTCTGGGGCCAACGTCCTGACTTTC. Translating gives CASSWTSSGANVLTF. V usage is TRBV5-5 and J usage is TRBJ2-6; no reliable D call. Trimming shortened V by 5 bases and J by 0 bases, and 9 bases separated the two germline ends. The CDR3 spans 15 residues. The germline V gene encodes CDR1 SGHKS and CDR2 YYEKEE (reference sequence).

In its sample, this clonotype was seen many times. The chain uses TRBV12-3 or TRBV12-4 and TRBJ2-1; no definite D call. The CDR3 runs 13 residues. Trimming removed 6 bases at V and 7 bases at J, with 13 bases between. CDR3 region: CASSIGPGNEQFF. CDR3 sequence (DNA): TGTGCCAGCAGCATAGGGCCCGGTAATGAGCAGTTCTTC.

The table lists this clonotype with many counts. The rearrangement uses TRBV29-1 and TRBJ1-2; D is undetermined. The CDR3 runs to 13 residues. CDR1 SQVTM and CDR2 ANQGSEA come from the germline V gene. The CDR3, as DNA: TGCATGATTCGGGCAGACCCTAACTATGGCTACACCTTC. Translation gives CMIRADPNYGYTF.

In its sample, this clonotype was seen many times. The chain carries TRBV11-2 and TRBJ2-5; unclear D gene. This CDR3 region has 13 residues. Germline-derived CDR1 and CDR2 are SGHAT and FQNNGV. V shed 1 base and J shed 4 bases, with 7 bases lying between them. CDR3 nucleotide sequence: TGTGCCAGCAGCTTAGTTTCTCGAGAGACCCAGTACTTC. Translated, it gives CASSLVSRETQYF.

This clonotype turned up a few times. The chain uses TRBV7-2 and TRBJ2-7; D is ambiguous. Germline CDR1 SGHTA, CDR2 FQGNSA. V was cut by 4 bases and J by 3 bases, with 7 bases left in between. There are 12 residues in the CDR3. The CDR3 loop reads CASSSENYEQYF. DNA for the CDR3: TGTGCCAGCAGCTCGGAGAACTACGAGCAGTACTTC.

At least ten counts were recorded for this clonotype. This sequence joins TRBV7-6 and TRBJ1-1, with D uncertain. In germline, CDR1 is SGHVS, CDR2 FNYEAQ. The CDR3 runs to 16 residues. The V end was cut by 5 bases, the J end by 0 bases, with 16 bases between. CDR3 sequence: CASSREAGVLNTEAFF. CDR3 coding DNA: TGTGCCAGCAGCCGCGAGGCAGGCGTTTTGAACACTGAAGCTTTCTTT.

Comments on this clonotype: It may be a read error: a sequence one base away is much more abundant. The chain joins TRBV28 to TRBJ1-5; D unresolved. Germline CDR1 is MDHEN and CDR2 is SYDVKM. The CDR3 totals 13 residues. The CDR3 bases are TGTGTCAGCAGCGAAGTCGGCAATCAGCCCCAGCATTTT. This translates into CVSSEVGNQPQHF.

This clonotype appeared many times. The J gene is TRBJ2-5, the V gene TRBV28; 9 nucleotides match TRBD2. The CDR3 runs 15 residues. The ends lost 2 bases at V and 4 bases at J; junction bases unmatched: 5. Germline CDR1 reads MDHEN; CDR2 reads SYDVKM. CDR3 in amino acids: CASSLGGRALETQYF. CDR3 nucleotides: TGTGCCAGCAGTTTAGGCGGGAGGGCCCTAGAGACCCAGTACTTC.

This clonotype was detected only a few times. V and J are TRBV12-3 or TRBV12-4 and TRBJ2-7; 10 nucleotides align to TRBD1. The CDR3 sequence is 13 residues long. V lost 5 bases, J lost 4 bases, and 2 bases stayed unmatched. The CDR3 sequence: CASSGQGEYEQYF. The DNA for the CDR3 is TGTGCCAGCAGTGGACAGGGGGAGTACGAGCAGTACTTC.

This clonotype appeared a few times. V usage is TRBV27 and J usage is TRBJ2-7; 7 bases fit TRBD2. The CDR3 is 15 amino acids. Germline CDR1 and CDR2: MNHEY and SMNVEV (reference sequence). V was clipped by 6 bases and J by 2 bases; unmatched bases: 10. The CDR3 is CASSPLAEAPYEQYF. The DNA for the CDR3 is TGTGCCAGCAGCCCTCTAGCGGAGGCTCCCTACGAGCAGTACTTC.